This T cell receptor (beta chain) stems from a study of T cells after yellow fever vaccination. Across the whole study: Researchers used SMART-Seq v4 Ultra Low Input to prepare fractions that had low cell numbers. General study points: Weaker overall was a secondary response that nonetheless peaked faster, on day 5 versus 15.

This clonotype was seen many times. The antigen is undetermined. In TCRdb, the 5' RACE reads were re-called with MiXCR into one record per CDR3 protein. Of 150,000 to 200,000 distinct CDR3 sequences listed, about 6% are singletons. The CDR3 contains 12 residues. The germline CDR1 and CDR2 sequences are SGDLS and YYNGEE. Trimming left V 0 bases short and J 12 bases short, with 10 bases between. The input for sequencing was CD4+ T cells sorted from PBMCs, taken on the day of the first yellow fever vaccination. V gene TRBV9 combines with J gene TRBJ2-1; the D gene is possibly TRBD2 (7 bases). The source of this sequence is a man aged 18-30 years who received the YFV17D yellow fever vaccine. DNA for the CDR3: TGTGCCAGCAGCGTAGCGGGGGGCTTGCAGTTCTTC. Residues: CASSVAGGLQFF.